The TCR beta chain described here comes from a study of CD8+ T cells in alopecia areata. Stated treatment: oral pan-JAK inhibitor, 5-10 mg twice daily. Alopecia areata patients provided lesional scalp punch biopsies and peripheral blood, both collected for the study. This clone was recorded a few times. Once RNA had been extracted, it was reverse transcribed into cDNA to act as the sequencing template. Measured with immunoSEQ multiplex PCR; TCRdb has only the in-frame clones, and not every one. Altogether under 350,000 clones are present, roughly 64% being singletons, with the ten largest covering under 2%. The receptor was derived from a human donor with alopecia areata. The source was CD4+ T cells sorted from blood, collected at week 24, from a patient treated with tofacitinib.

The CDR3 coding sequence is TGTGCCAGCAGAACGAGTATAAGCACAGATACGCAGTATTTT. This sequence encodes CASRTSISTDTQYF. V gene TRBV27 combines with J gene TRBJ2-3; the D is unclear. V dropped 6 bases and J dropped 0 bases, with 10 bases sitting between them. This CDR3 comprises 14 residues. Germline V lookup: CDR1 MNHEY, CDR2 SMNVEV (reference sequence).